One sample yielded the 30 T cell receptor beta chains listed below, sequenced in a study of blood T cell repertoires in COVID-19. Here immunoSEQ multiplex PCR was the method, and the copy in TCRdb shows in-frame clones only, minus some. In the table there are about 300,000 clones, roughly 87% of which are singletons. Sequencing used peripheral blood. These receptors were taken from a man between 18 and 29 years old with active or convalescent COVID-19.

The CDR3 nucleotides read TGTGCCAGCAGTGAATGGAGTAGGCCGAGTTTGAACACTGAAGCTTTCTTT. Translating gives CASSEWSRPSLNTEAFF. V gene TRBV6-1 combines with J gene TRBJ1-1; D gene unclear. Germline V gene data show CDR1 as MNHNS and CDR2 as SASEGT. The CDR3 covers 17 residues. V dropped 2 bases and J dropped 0 bases, with 16 bases sitting between them.

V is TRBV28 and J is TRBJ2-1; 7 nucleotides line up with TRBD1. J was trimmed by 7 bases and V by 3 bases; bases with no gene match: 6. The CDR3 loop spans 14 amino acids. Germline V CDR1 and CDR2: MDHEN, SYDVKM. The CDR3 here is CASSFPQGVNEQFF. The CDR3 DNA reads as TGTGCCAGCAGTTTCCCGCAGGGGGTGAATGAGCAGTTCTTC.

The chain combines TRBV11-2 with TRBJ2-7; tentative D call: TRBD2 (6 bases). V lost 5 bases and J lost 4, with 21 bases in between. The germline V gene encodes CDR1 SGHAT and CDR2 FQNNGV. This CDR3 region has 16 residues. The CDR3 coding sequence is TGTGCCAGCAGCCCCACCCCTTCGGCAGGGACTTACGAGCAGTACTTC. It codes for CASSPTPSAGTYEQYF.

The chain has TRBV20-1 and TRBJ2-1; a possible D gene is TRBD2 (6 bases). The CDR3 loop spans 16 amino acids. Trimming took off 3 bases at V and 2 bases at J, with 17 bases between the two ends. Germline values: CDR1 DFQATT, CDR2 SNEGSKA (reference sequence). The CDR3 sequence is CSASESVIAAYNEQFF. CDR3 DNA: TGCAGTGCTAGTGAAAGTGTGATAGCGGCCTACAATGAGCAGTTCTTC.

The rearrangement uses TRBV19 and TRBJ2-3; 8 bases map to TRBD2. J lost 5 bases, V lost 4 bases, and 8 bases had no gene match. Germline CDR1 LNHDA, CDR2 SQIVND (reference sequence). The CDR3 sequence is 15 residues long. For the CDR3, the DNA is TGTGCCAGTAGTACCTCGGGGAGCGGGAGAGATACGCAGTATTTT. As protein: CASSTSGSGRDTQYF.

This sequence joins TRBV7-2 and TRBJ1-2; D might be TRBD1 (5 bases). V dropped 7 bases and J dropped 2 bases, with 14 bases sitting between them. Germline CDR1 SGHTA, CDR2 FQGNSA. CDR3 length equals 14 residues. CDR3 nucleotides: TGTGCCAGCATCTGGGGGGGTGGGAACTATGGCTACACCTTC. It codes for CASIWGGGNYGYTF. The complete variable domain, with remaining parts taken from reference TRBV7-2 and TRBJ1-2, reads GAGVSQSPSNKVTEKGKDVELRCDPISGHTALYWYRQSLGQGLEFLIYFQGNSAPDKSGLPSDRFSAERTGGSVSTLTIQRTQQEDSAVYLCASIWGGGNYGYTFGSGTRLTVV.

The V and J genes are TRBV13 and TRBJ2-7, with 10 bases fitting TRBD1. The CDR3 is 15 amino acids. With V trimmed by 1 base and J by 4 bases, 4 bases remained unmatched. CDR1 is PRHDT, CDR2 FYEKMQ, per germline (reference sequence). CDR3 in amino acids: CASSLVGTGDYEQYF. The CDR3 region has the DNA TGTGCCAGCAGCTTAGTCGGGACAGGGGATTACGAGCAGTACTTC. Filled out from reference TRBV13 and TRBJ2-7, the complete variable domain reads AAGVIQSPRHLIKEKRETATLKCYPIPRHDTVYWYQQGPGQDPQFLISFYEKMQSDKGSIPDRFSAQQFSDYHSELNMSSLELGDSALYFCASSLVGTGDYEQYFGPGTRLTVT.

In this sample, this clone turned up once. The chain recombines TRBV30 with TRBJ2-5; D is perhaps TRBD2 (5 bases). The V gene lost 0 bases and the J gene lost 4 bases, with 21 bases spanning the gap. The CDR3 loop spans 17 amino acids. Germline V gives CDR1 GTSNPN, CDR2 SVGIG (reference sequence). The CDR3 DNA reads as TGTGCCTGGAGTGTTTTTTGTTTGTGTCGGGGAAGAGAGACCCAGTACTTC. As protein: CAWSVFCLCRGRETQYF.

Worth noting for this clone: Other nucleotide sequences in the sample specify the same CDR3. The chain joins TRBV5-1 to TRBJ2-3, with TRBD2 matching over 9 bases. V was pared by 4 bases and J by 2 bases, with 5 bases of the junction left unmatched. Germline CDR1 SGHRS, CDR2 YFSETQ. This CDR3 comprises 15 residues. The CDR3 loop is CASSLSGGYTDTQYF. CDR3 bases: TGCGCCAGCAGCCTTAGCGGGGGCTACACAGATACGCAGTATTTT.

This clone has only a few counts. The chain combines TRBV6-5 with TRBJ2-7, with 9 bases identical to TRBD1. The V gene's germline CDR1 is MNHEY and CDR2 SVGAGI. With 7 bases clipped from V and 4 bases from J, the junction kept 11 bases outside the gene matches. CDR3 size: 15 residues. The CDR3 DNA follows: TGTGCCAGCACCCTGACAGGGGGTAGTGGATACGAGCAGTACTTC. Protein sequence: CASTLTGGSGYEQYF.

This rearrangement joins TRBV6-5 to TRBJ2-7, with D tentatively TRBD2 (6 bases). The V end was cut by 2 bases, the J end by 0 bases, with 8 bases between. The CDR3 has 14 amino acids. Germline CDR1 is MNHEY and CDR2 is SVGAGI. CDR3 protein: CASSYVGGSYEQYF. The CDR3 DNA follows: TGTGCCAGCAGTTACGTGGGGGGCTCCTACGAGCAGTACTTC.

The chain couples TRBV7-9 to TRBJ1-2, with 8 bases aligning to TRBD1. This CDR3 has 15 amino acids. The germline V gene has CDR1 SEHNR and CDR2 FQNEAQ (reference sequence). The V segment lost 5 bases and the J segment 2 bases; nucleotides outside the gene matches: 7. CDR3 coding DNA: TGTGCCAGCAGCCCTAGGGGACAGGCGAACTATGGCTACACCTTC. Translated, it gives CASSPRGQANYGYTF.

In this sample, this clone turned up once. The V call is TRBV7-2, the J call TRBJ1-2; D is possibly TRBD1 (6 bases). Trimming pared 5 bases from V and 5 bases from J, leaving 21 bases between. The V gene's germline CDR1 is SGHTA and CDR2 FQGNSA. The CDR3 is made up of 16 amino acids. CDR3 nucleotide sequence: TGTGCCAGCAGCCCAGTAGGGGGATTAGATCTGTATGGCTACACCTTC. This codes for CASSPVGGLDLYGYTF.

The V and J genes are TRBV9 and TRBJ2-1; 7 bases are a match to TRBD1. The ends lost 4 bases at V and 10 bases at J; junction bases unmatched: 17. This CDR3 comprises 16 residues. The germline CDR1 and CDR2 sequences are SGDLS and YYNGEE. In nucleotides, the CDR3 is TGTGCCAGCAGCCCCCACCCCGGGACAGCAGGCTCGGAGCAGTTCTTC. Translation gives CASSPHPGTAGSEQFF.

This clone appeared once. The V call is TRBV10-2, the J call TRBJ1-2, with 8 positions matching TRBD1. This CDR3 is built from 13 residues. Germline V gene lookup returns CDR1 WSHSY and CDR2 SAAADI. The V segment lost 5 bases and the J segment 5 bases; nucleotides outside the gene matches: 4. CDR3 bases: TGCGCCAGCAGTTCTGGACAGGGTTATGGCTACACCTTC. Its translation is CASSSGQGYGYTF.

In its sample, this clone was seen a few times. As DNA, the CDR3 is TGTGCCAGTCATCGGACACAAGGGGAGACCCAGTACTTC. This codes for CASHRTQGETQYF. The chain employs TRBV6-6 and TRBJ2-5; tentatively, D is TRBD1 (5 bases). Germline values: CDR1 MNHNY, CDR2 SVGAGI (reference sequence). This CDR3 comprises 13 residues. Deletions cut 9 bases from V and 5 bases from J, with 16 bases between.

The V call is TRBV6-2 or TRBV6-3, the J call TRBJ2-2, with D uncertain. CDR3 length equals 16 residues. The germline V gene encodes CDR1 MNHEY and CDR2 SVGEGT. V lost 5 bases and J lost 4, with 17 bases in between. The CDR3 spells CASSPLRQARTGELFF. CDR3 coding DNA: TGTGCCAGCAGTCCGCTCAGGCAAGCCCGCACCGGGGAGCTGTTTTTT.

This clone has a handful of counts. The CDR3 DNA reads TGCGCCAGCAGCCAAGAAGGGACTAGCGGGCCGTGGACCCAGTACTTC. Its translation: CASSQEGTSGPWTQYF. The rearrangement links TRBV4-1 to TRBJ2-5, with TRBD2 matching 12 bases. The CDR3 is 16 residues long. After removal of 0 bases from V and 7 bases from J, the junction contained 6 bases not matched to a gene. Germline CDR1 reads MGHRA; CDR2 reads YSYEKL.

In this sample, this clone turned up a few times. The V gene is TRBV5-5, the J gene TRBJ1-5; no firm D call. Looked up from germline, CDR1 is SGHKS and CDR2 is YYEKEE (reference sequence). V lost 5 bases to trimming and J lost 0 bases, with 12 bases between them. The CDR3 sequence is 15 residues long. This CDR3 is CASRSGLNSNQPQHF. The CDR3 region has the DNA TGTGCCAGCAGATCCGGTCTAAATAGCAATCAGCCCCAGCATTTT.

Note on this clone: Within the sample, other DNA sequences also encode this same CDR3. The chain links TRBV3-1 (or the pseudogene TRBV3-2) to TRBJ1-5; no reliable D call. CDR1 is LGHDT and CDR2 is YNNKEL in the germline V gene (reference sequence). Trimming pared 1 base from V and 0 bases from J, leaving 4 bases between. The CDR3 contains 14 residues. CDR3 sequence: CASSQGLSNQPQHF. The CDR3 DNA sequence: TGTGCCAGCAGCCAAGGACTTAGCAATCAGCCCCAGCATTTT.

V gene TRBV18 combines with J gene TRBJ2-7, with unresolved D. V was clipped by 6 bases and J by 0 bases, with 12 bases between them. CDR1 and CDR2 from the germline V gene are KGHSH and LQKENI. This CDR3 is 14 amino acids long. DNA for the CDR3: TGTGCCAGCTCCGCGGTGCCTAGCTCCTACGAGCAGTACTTC. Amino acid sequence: CASSAVPSSYEQYF.

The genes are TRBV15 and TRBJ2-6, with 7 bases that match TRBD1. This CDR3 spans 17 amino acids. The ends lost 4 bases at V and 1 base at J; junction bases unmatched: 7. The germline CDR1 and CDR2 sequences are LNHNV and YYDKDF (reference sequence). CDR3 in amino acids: CATSTPPGGSGANVLTF. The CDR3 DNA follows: TGTGCCACCAGCACCCCACCAGGGGGTTCTGGGGCCAACGTCCTGACTTTC.

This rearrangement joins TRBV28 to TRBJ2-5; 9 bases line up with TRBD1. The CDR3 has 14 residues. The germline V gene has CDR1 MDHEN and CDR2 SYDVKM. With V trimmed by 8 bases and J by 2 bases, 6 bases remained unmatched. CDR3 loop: CASLDGQGQETQYF. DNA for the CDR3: TGTGCCAGCCTGGACGGACAGGGGCAAGAGACCCAGTACTTC.

In nucleotides, the CDR3 is TGTGCCAGCAGCCCGGGACAGTTCACAGATACGCAGTATTTT. It is translated as CASSPGQFTDTQYF. The gene calls are TRBV7-2 and TRBJ2-3, with TRBD1 identical over 7 bases. Germline assignment: CDR1 SGHTA and CDR2 FQGNSA. V lost 5 bases and J lost 2; bases outside the gene matches: 4. This CDR3 comprises 14 residues.

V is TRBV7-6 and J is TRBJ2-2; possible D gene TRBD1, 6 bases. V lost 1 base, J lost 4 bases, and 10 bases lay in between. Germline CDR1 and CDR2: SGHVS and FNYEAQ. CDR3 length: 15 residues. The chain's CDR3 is CASSLDRGGTGELFF. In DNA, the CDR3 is TGTGCCAGCAGCTTAGATCGAGGGGGCACCGGGGAGCTGTTTTTT.

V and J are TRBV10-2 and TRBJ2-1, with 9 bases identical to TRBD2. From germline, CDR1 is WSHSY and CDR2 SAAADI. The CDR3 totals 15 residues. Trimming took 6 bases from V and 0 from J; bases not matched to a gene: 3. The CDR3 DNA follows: TGCGCCAGCAGAGCGGGGGGAATCTCCTACAATGAGCAGTTCTTC. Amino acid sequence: CASRAGGISYNEQFF.

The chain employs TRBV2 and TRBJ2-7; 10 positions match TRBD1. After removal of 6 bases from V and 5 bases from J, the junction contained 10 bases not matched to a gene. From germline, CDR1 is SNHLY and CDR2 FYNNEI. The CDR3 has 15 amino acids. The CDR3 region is CASRNRDRGWNEQYF. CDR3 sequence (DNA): TGTGCCAGCAGAAACCGGGACAGGGGTTGGAACGAGCAGTACTTC.

CDR3 region: CASSQGHSEQYF. Written as DNA, the CDR3 is TGTGCCAGCAGCCAGGGGCACAGCGAGCAGTACTTC. The chain links TRBV3-1 (or the pseudogene TRBV3-2) to TRBJ2-7; a weak D match, TRBD1 (5 bases). CDR1 and CDR2 (germline): LGHDT, YNNKEL (reference sequence). Between the trimmed V and J ends, which lost 3 bases and 6 bases, there was a span of 9 bases. This CDR3 is 12 amino acids long.

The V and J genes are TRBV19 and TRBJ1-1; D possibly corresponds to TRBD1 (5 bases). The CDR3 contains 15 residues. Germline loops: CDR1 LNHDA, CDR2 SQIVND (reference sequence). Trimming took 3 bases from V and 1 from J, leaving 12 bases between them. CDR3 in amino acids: CASSIGSGPNTEAFF. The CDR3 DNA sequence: TGTGCCAGTAGTATCGGGTCAGGGCCGAACACTGAAGCTTTCTTT.

The CDR3 region has the DNA TGTGCCAGCAGCGTAGCGGGGTCCCAGGGGGCCCAGTACTTC. Residues: CASSVAGSQGAQYF. The rearrangement uses TRBV9 and TRBJ2-5, with TRBD1 matching 7 bases. Trimming removed 0 bases from V and 9 bases from J; junction bases left unmatched: 8. The germline V gene encodes CDR1 SGDLS and CDR2 YYNGEE. The CDR3 has 14 amino acids.